Listed below are T cell receptor beta chains from one sample, sequenced in a study of early T cells in non-severe SARS-CoV-2 infection. Each CDR3 protein gets one entry after TCRdb re-called the 5' RACE reads with MiXCR. The sample contains some 66,000 distinct CDR3 sequences, over 8% of which appear only once. The sequenced material came from whole blood. The source of these receptors is an adult who was a healthcare worker with PCR-confirmed SARS-CoV-2 infection or an uninfected control (not recorded which). The CDR3 runs from the conserved cysteine through the conserved F or W. D genes are given only for firm matches. Only part of the rows carry a size: once, few, many, or a class if the clone is expanded.

J	size	V	length	D	CDR3	DNA
TRBJ1-2	few	TRBV12-3/TRBV12-4	15	.	CASSLVSGRSDGYTF	TGTGCCAGCAGTTTGGTGTCAGGGAGGTCGGATGGCTACACCTTC
TRBJ1-1	many	TRBV7-2	14	.	CASSLAGLNTEAFF	TGTGCCAGCAGCTTAGCAGGCCTGAACACTGAAGCTTTCTTT
TRBJ2-7	.	TRBV28	14	.	CASTTPRGPYEQYF	TGTGCCAGCACCACGCCCAGGGGACCTTACGAGCAGTACTTC
TRBJ1-2	few	TRBV4-3	16	.	CASSQEYTEPNYGYTF	TGCGCCAGCAGCCAAGAGTACACAGAACCTAACTATGGCTACACCTTC
TRBJ2-1	.	TRBV2	12	.	CASRNPRDEQFF	TGTGCCAGCAGAAACCCCCGGGATGAGCAGTTCTTC
TRBJ1-2	many	TRBV29-1	12	.	CSVTQGGDGYTF	TGCAGCGTGACACAGGGAGGGGATGGCTACACCTTC
TRBJ1-6	.	TRBV4-1	15	.	CASSQDTGIDSPLHF	TGCGCCAGCAGCCAAGATACTGGGATAGACTCACCCCTCCACTTT
TRBJ1-1	many	TRBV7-2	13	.	CASSFRQNTEAFF	TGTGCCAGCAGCTTTCGCCAGAACACTGAAGCTTTCTTT
TRBJ1-1	many	TRBV6-6	12	.	CASSPGFAEAFF	TGTGCCAGCAGTCCGGGGTTTGCTGAAGCTTTCTTT
TRBJ2-2	few	TRBV5-8	16	.	CASSLTGLPVTGELFF	TGTGCCAGCAGCTTGACCGGACTTCCCGTCACCGGGGAGCTGTTTTTT
TRBJ2-2	.	TRBV12-3/TRBV12-4	15	TRBD1	CASSLRQGAAGELFF	TGTGCCAGCAGTCTTCGACAGGGGGCCGCCGGGGAGCTGTTTTTT
TRBJ2-3	many	TRBV11-2	15	TRBD2	CASSPTSGSGNTQYF	TGTGCCAGCAGCCCGACTAGCGGGAGTGGAAATACGCAGTATTTT
TRBJ2-3	.	TRBV7-2	15	.	CASSLAGERSDTQYF	TGTGCCAGCAGCTTAGCAGGGGAGAGGTCAGATACGCAGTATTTT
TRBJ2-1	.	TRBV6-4	17	TRBD1	CASSEGTGSASVDEQFF	TGTGCCAGCAGTGAAGGGACAGGGTCGGCTAGCGTCGATGAGCAGTTCTTC
TRBJ2-1	.	TRBV29-1	14	TRBD2	CSVPSSGSRGEQFF	TGCAGCGTCCCCTCTAGCGGGAGTCGAGGTGAGCAGTTCTTC
TRBJ2-2	few	TRBV2	16	TRBD2	CASSGLAGGYTGELFF	TGTGCCAGCAGTGGACTAGCGGGAGGCTACACCGGGGAGCTGTTTTTT
TRBJ2-3	few	TRBV19	17	TRBD2	CASSPRGSGTTVDTQYF	TGTGCCAGTAGTCCCCGGGGTAGCGGGACTACAGTAGATACGCAGTATTTT
TRBJ2-7	.	TRBV6-5	12	.	CASSYTYYEQYF	TGTGCCAGCAGTTACACCTATTACGAGCAGTACTTC
TRBJ1-1	many	TRBV18	15	.	CASSQSLGENTEAFF	TGTGCCAGCTCACAAAGCCTAGGGGAGAACACTGAAGCTTTCTTT
TRBJ2-2	.	TRBV7-2	16	TRBD1	CASSSGQVLNTGELFF	TGTGCCAGCAGCTCGGGACAGGTTCTAAACACCGGGGAGCTGTTTTTT
TRBJ1-2	.	TRBV5-1	13	.	CASSLIQNYGYTF	TGCGCCAGCAGCTTAATTCAAAACTATGGCTACACCTTC
TRBJ2-1	few	TRBV6-2/TRBV6-3	14	.	CASRETGPYNEQFF	TGTGCCAGCAGAGAGACAGGACCCTACAATGAGCAGTTCTTC
TRBJ2-3	.	TRBV5-1	15	.	CASSLSDYFTDTQYF	TGCGCCAGCAGCTTGTCGGACTACTTCACAGATACGCAGTATTTT
TRBJ2-1	many	TRBV10-3	14	TRBD1	CAIRAGTENNEQFF	TGTGCCATCAGGGCCGGGACAGAGAACAATGAGCAGTTCTTC
TRBJ1-1	many	TRBV18	14	.	CASSLGRSNTEAFF	TGTGCCAGCTCACTCGGACGGTCAAACACTGAAGCTTTCTTT
TRBJ2-3	few	TRBV5-1	12	.	CASSFSSDTQYF	TGCGCCAGCAGCTTTTCTTCGGATACGCAGTATTTT
TRBJ2-2	.	TRBV23-1	16	TRBD1	CASSQNRTGMKGELFF	TGCGCCAGCAGCCAGAACCGGACAGGGATGAAGGGGGAGCTGTTTTTT
TRBJ2-2	.	TRBV30	15	TRBD2	CAWSKGLAGGGELFF	TGTGCCTGGAGTAAGGGACTAGCGGGAGGCGGGGAGCTGTTTTTT
TRBJ2-7	.	TRBV28	14	.	CASSPPSRSYEQYF	TGTGCCAGCAGTCCCCCGTCTCGCTCCTACGAGCAGTACTTC
TRBJ2-3	.	TRBV10-3	14	.	CAISELANTDTQYF	TGTGCCATCAGTGAGCTAGCGAATACAGATACGCAGTATTTT
TRBJ1-1	few	TRBV12-3/TRBV12-4	14	TRBD1	CASSSTTGVSEAFF	TGTGCCAGCAGTTCTACGACAGGGGTGTCTGAAGCTTTCTTT
TRBJ2-5	.	TRBV6-5	14	.	CASSYLQGRETQYF	TGTGCCAGCAGTTATCTTCAGGGAAGGGAGACCCAGTACTTC
TRBJ2-7	.	TRBV6-1	13	.	CASTADLPYEQYF	TGTGCCAGCACCGCCGACCTACCCTACGAGCAGTACTTC
TRBJ1-2	.	TRBV10-2	13	.	CASSRVSNYGYTF	TGCGCCAGCAGCCGGGTTTCTAACTATGGCTACACCTTC
TRBJ1-1	.	TRBV10-1	13	.	CASSENRYTEAFF	TGCGCCAGCAGTGAGAATCGGTACACTGAAGCTTTCTTT
TRBJ1-5	.	TRBV28	14	.	CASFSGMGYQPQHF	TGTGCCAGCTTTTCAGGGATGGGGTATCAGCCCCAGCATTTT
TRBJ1-6	.	TRBV28	13	.	CASKIQGSSPLHF	TGTGCCAGCAAGATACAGGGTTCTTCACCCCTCCACTTT
TRBJ2-1	many	TRBV20-1	14	TRBD2	CSARAGVTYNEQFF	TGCAGTGCCCGGGCGGGAGTAACCTACAATGAGCAGTTCTTC
TRBJ2-7	few	TRBV5-4	14	TRBD2	CASSFSGRAYEQYF	TGTGCCAGCAGCTTTAGCGGGAGGGCCTACGAGCAGTACTTC
TRBJ1-2	.	TRBV10-3	18	.	CAISGSLGRKGQVDGYTF	TGTGCCATCAGTGGAAGTCTGGGCAGGAAAGGGCAAGTGGATGGCTACACCTTC
TRBJ2-1	few	TRBV4-2	15	.	CASSLASVGEGKQFF	TGTGCCAGCAGCCTTGCCTCGGTGGGGGAAGGAAAGCAGTTCTTC
TRBJ2-3	.	TRBV2	13	.	CASSEGALSTQYF	TGTGCCAGCAGTGAAGGGGCCCTTAGCACGCAGTATTTT
TRBJ2-3	.	TRBV7-2	14	.	CASSLQTLWDTQYF	TGTGCCAGCAGCTTACAGACTCTCTGGGATACGCAGTATTTT
TRBJ2-2	many	TRBV6-6	14	.	CASSYSTDRLYLFF	TGTGCCAGCAGTTACTCGACCGACCGTTTGTACCTGTTTTTT
TRBJ2-1	many	TRBV29-1	12	.	CSSRQVPEGQFF	TGCAGCTCTAGACAGGTCCCCGAGGGGCAGTTCTTC
TRBJ2-5	.	TRBV7-3	16	TRBD2	CASSSRGLAGTETQYF	TGTGCCAGCAGTTCTAGGGGACTAGCGGGAACGGAGACCCAGTACTTC
TRBJ2-3	few	TRBV3-1	17	TRBD1	CASSRNPRTGGTDTQYF	TGTGCCAGCAGCCGAAATCCCAGGACAGGGGGGACAGATACGCAGTATTTT
TRBJ2-7	many	TRBV20-1	15	TRBD1	CSARGPGTGGYEQYF	TGCAGTGCTAGAGGTCCCGGGACAGGGGGGTACGAGCAGTACTTC
TRBJ2-1	few	TRBV7-9	15	.	CASSLKGGAYNEQFF	TGTGCCAGCAGCTTAAAGGGCGGAGCCTACAATGAGCAGTTCTTC
TRBJ2-2	few	TRBV6-4	15	TRBD1	CASSDGTGGTGELFF	TGTGCCAGCAGTGACGGGACAGGGGGCACCGGGGAGCTGTTTTTT
TRBJ2-1	few	TRBV5-1	15	.	CASSPRKRGANEQFF	TGCGCCAGCAGCCCGAGGAAGCGCGGGGCTAATGAGCAGTTCTTC
TRBJ2-1	.	TRBV12-3/TRBV12-4	14	TRBD2	CASIAGGSYNEQFF	TGTGCCAGCATAGCGGGAGGGTCCTACAATGAGCAGTTCTTC
TRBJ2-1	few	TRBV5-1	13	.	CASRPRDRGEQFF	TGCGCCAGCAGGCCAAGGGACCGTGGAGAACAGTTCTTC
TRBJ1-2	.	TRBV7-8	12	.	CASSQTGYGYTF	TGTGCCAGCAGTCAAACAGGGTATGGCTACACCTTC
TRBJ1-1	few	TRBV7-8	13	TRBD1	CASSADRGTEAFF	TGTGCCAGCAGCGCCGACAGGGGCACTGAAGCTTTCTTT
TRBJ2-7	many	TRBV18	14	TRBD2	CASSPTSGRYEQYF	TGTGCCAGCTCACCTACTAGCGGGAGATACGAGCAGTACTTC
TRBJ2-7	.	TRBV7-8	15	TRBD2	CASSPGTSGSRTLDF	TGTGCCAGCAGCCCCGGGACTAGCGGGAGTAGGACGTTGGACTTC